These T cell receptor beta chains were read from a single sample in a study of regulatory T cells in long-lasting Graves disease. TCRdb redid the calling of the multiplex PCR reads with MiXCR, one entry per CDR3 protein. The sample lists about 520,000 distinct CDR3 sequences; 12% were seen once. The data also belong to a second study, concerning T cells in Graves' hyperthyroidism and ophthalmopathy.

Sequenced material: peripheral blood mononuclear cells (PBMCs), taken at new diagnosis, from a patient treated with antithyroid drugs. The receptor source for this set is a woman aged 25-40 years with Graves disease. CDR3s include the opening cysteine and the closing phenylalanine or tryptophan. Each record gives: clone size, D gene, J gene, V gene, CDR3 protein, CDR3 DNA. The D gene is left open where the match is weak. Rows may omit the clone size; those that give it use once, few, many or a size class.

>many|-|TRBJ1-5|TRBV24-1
CATSDTPTDIVNQPQHF
TGTGCCACCAGTGATACCCCTACCGACATAGTCAATCAGCCCCAGCATTTT
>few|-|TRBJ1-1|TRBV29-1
CSVEDLEGVWGGTEAFF
TGCAGCGTTGAAGATTTGGAGGGGGTCTGGGGGGGCACTGAAGCTTTCTTT
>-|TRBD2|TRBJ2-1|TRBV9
CASSVGASGYNEQFF
TGTGCCAGCAGCGTAGGAGCTAGCGGTTACAATGAGCAGTTCTTC
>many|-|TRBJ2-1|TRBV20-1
CSARGRRWGYEQFF
TGCAGTGCTAGAGGTCGGAGGTGGGGCTATGAGCAGTTCTTC
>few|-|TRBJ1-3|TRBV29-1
CSVHQGISGNTIYF
TGCAGCGTTCACCAGGGTATCTCTGGAAACACCATATATTTT
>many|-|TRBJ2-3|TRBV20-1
CSASTTQDADTQYF
TGCAGTGCTAGTACGACCCAGGACGCCGATACGCAGTATTTT
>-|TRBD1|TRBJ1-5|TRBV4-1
CASSPRGQGQPQHF
TGCGCCAGCAGCCCGAGGGGGCAGGGTCAGCCCCAGCATTTT
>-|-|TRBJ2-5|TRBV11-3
CASSGLTGQETQYF
TGTGCCAGCAGCGGACTAACGGGACAAGAGACCCAGTACTTC
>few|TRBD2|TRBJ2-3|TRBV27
CASNPGPGLSTDTQYF
TGTGCCAGCAATCCGGGACCGGGACTATCCACAGATACGCAGTATTTT
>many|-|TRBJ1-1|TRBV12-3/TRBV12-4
CASNWGTNTEAFF
TGTGCCAGCAACTGGGGGACGAACACTGAAGCTTTCTTT
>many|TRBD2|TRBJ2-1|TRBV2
CASTELAGGPGEQFF
TGTGCCAGCACGGAACTAGCGGGAGGGCCCGGTGAGCAGTTCTTC
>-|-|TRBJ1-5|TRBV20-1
CSIPGGPNQPQHF
TGCAGTATCCCCGGGGGCCCTAATCAGCCCCAGCATTTT
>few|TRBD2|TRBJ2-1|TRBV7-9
CASSPGGGRAAYEQFF
TGTGCCAGCAGCCCCGGAGGCGGGAGGGCAGCATATGAGCAGTTCTTC
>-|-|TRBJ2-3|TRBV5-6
CASSLNRESQYF
TGTGCCAGCAGCTTGAACCGGGAGTCTCAGTATTTT
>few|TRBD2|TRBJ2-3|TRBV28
CASSLDASGSTDTQYF
TGTGCCAGCAGTTTAGATGCTAGCGGTAGCACAGATACGCAGTATTTT
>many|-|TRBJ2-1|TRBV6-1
CASSSSGASSYNEQFF
TGTGCCAGCAGCTCGTCAGGGGCGAGCTCCTACAATGAGCAGTTCTTC
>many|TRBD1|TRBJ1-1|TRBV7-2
CASSLENRGVTEAFF
TGTGCCAGCAGCTTAGAAAACAGGGGGGTCACTGAAGCTTTCTTT
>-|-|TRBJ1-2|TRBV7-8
CASGYQFYGYTF
TGTGCCAGCGGCTATCAATTCTATGGCTACACCTTC
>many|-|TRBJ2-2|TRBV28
CASSLFRTGELFF
TGTGCCAGCAGTTTGTTTCGAACCGGGGAGCTGTTTTTT
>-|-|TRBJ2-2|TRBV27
CASSFRGPGELFF
TGTGCCAGCAGTTTCCGGGGACCCGGGGAGCTGTTTTTT
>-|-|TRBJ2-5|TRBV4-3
CASSQEPGDETQYF
TGCGCCAGCAGCCAAGAACCGGGGGACGAGACCCAGTACTTC
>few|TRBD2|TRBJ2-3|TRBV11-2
CASSSRSGSRTDTQYF
TGTGCCAGCAGCTCCCGGAGCGGGAGCCGCACAGATACGCAGTATTTT
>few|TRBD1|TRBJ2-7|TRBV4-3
CASSQEGTDRYEQYF
TGCGCCAGCAGCCAAGAGGGGACAGACCGCTACGAGCAGTACTTC
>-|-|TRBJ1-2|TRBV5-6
CARDFLRSYGYTF
TGTGCCAGAGACTTCCTCCGAAGCTATGGCTACACCTTC
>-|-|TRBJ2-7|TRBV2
CASSMTGLDLEQYF
TGTGCCAGCAGTATGACAGGACTGGATCTTGAGCAGTACTTC
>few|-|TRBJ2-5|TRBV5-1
CASSLDSRAGQETQYF
TGCGCCAGCAGCTTGGACAGCCGGGCGGGGCAAGAGACCCAGTACTTC
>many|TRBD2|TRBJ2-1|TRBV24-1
CATSDFRSGSVNEQFF
TGTGCCACCAGTGATTTCCGGAGCGGGAGTGTTAATGAGCAGTTCTTC
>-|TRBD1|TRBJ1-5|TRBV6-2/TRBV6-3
CASRQGAGDQPQHF
TGTGCCAGCAGACAGGGGGCGGGTGATCAGCCCCAGCATTTT
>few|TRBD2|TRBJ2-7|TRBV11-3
CASSPGLAETEQYF
TGTGCCAGCAGCCCGGGACTAGCGGAAACTGAGCAGTACTTC
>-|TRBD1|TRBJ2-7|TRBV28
CASSGQESFYEQYF
TGTGCCAGCAGTGGACAGGAATCCTTCTACGAGCAGTACTTC
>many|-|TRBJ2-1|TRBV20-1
CSAVRGFLSSYNEQFF
TGCAGTGCGGTCAGGGGATTTTTAAGCTCCTACAATGAGCAGTTCTTC
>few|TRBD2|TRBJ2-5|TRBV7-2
CASSSPLGAGGPQETQYF
TGTGCCAGCAGCTCCCCCCTAGGCGCGGGAGGACCCCAAGAGACCCAGTACTTC
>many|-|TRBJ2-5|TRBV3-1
CASSQDGRGWETQYF
TGTGCCAGCAGCCAAGACGGCAGGGGATGGGAGACCCAGTACTTC
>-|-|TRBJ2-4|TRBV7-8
CASSTKRVVGAKNIQYF
TGTGCCAGCAGCACGAAGCGGGTTGTGGGGGCCAAAAACATTCAGTACTTC
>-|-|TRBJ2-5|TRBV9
CASNLMGSETQYF
TGTGCCAGCAACCTGATGGGGAGCGAGACCCAGTACTTC
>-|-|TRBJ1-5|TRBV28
CASTQGLQPQHF
TGTGCCAGCACCCAGGGCTTGCAGCCCCAGCATTTT
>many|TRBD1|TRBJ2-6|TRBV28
CASSAQGLGSVTGANVLTF
TGTGCCAGCAGCGCACAGGGGCTGGGTTCGGTGACTGGGGCCAACGTCCTGACTTTC
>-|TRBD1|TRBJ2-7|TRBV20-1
CSAIRTGSSYEQYF
TGCAGTGCTATTAGGACAGGGAGTTCCTACGAGCAGTACTTC
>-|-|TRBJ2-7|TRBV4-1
CASSQDIPRGRYEQYF
TGCGCCAGCAGCCAAGATATCCCCCGGGGGCGCTACGAGCAGTACTTC
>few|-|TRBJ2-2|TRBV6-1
CASRTGFGELFF
TGTGCCAGCAGAACAGGGTTCGGGGAGCTGTTTTTT
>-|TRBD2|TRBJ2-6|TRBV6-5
CASSWQGGSGANVLTF
TGTGCCAGCAGTTGGCAGGGAGGGTCTGGGGCCAACGTCCTGACTTTC